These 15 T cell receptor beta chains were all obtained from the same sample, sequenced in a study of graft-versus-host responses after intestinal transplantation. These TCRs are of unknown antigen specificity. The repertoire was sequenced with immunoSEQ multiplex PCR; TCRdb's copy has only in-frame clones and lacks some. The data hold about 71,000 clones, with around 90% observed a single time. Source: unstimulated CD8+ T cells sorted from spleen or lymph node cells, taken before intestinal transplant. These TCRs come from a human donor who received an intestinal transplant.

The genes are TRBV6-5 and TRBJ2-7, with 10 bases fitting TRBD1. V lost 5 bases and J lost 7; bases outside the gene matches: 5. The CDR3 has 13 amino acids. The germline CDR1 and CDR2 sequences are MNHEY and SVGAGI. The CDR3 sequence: CASSLGTGEEQYF. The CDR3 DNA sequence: TGTGCCAGCAGTCTCGGGACAGGGGAAGAGCAGTACTTC.

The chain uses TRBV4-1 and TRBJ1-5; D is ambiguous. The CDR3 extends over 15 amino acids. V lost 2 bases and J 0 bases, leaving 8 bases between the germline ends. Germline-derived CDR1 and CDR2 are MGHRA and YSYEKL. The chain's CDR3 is CASSQIGDSNQPQHF. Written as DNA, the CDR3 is TGCGCCAGCAGCCAAATTGGAGATAGCAATCAGCCCCAGCATTTT.

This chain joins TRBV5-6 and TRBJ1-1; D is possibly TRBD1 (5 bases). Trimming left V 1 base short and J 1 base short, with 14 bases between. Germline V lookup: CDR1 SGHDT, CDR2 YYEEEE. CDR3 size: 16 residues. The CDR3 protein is CASSLYRRGENTEAFF. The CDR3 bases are TGTGCCAGCAGCTTGTATCGGCGGGGGGAGAACACTGAAGCTTTCTTT. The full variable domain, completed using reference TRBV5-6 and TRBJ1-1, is DAGVTQSPTHLIKTRGQQVTLRCSPKSGHDTVSWYQQALGQGPQFIFQYYEEEERQRGNFPDRFSGHQFPNYSSELNVNALLLGDSALYLCASSLYRRGENTEAFFGQGTRLTVV.

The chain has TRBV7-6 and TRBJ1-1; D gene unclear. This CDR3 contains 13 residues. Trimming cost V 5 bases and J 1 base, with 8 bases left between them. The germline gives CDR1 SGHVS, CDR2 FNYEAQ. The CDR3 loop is CASSPPGNTEAFF. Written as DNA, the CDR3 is TGTGCCAGCAGCCCACCCGGGAACACTGAAGCTTTCTTT.

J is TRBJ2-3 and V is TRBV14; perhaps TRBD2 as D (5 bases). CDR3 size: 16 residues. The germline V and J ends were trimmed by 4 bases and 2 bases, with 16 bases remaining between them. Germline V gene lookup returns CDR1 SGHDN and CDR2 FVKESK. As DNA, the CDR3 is TGTGCCAGCAGCCCCAGCAGGAGGCCCCTCACAGATACGCAGTATTTT. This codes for CASSPSRRPLTDTQYF.

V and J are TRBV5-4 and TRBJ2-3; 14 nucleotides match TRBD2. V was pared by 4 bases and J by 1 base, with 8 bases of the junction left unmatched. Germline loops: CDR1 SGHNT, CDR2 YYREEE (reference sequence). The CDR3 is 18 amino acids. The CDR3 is CASSPRLAGGRGTDTQYF. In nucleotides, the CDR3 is TGTGCCAGCAGCCCCAGACTAGCGGGGGGGCGGGGCACAGATACGCAGTATTTT.

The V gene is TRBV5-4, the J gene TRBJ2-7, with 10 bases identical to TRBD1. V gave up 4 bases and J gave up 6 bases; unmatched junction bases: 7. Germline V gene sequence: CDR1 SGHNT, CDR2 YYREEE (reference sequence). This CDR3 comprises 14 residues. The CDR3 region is CASSPGTGATEQYF. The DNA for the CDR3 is TGTGCCAGCAGCCCGGGGACAGGGGCGACCGAGCAGTACTTC.

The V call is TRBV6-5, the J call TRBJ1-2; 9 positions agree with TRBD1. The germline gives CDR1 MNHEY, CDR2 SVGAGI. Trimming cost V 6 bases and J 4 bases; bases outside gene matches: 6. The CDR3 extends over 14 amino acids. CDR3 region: CASSETGGFYGYTF. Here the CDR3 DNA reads TGTGCCAGCAGCGAGACAGGGGGGTTCTATGGCTACACCTTC.

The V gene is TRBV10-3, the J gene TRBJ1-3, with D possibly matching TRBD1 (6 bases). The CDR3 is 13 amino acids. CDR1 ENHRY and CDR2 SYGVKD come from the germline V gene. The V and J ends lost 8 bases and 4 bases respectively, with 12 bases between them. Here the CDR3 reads CAIFQGLGNTIYF. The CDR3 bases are TGTGCCATCTTCCAGGGGCTCGGAAACACCATATATTTT.

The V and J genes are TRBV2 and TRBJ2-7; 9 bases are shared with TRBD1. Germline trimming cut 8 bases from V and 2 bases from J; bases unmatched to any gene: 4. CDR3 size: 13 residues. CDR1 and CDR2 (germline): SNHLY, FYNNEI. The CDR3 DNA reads TGTGCCAGCGGGGACAGGGCTACCTACGAGCAGTACTTC. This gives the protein CASGDRATYEQYF.

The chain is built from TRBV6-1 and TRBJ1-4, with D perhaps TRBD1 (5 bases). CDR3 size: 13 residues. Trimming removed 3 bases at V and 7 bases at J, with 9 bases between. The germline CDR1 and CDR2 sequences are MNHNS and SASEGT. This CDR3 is CASSDSGGEKLFF. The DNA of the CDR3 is TGTGCCAGCAGTGATTCGGGGGGTGAAAAACTGTTTTTT.

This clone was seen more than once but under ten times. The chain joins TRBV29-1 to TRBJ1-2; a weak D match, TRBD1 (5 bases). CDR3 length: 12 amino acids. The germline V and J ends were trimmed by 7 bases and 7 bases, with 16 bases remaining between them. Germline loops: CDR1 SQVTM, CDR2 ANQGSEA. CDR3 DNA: TGCAGCGCTGCCCAGGACACGGTTGGCTACACCTTC. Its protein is CSAAQDTVGYTF.

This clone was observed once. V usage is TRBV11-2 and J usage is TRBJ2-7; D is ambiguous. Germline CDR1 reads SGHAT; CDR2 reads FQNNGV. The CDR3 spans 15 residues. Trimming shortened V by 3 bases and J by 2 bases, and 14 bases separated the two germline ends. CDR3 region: CASSFGAAATYEQYF. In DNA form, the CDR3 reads TGTGCCAGCAGCTTCGGTGCGGCCGCAACCTACGAGCAGTACTTC. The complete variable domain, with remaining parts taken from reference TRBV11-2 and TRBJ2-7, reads EAGVAQSPRYKIIEKRQSVAFWCNPISGHATLYWYQQILGQGPKLLIQFQNNGVVDDSQLPKDRFSAERLKGVDSTLKIQPAKLEDSAVYLCASSFGAAATYEQYFGPGTRLTVT.

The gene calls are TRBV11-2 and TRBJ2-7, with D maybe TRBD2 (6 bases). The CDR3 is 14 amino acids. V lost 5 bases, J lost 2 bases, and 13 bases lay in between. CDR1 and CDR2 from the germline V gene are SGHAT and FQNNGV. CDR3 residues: CASSQFTSPYEQYF. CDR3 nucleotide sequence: TGTGCCAGCAGCCAGTTCACTAGCCCCTACGAGCAGTACTTC.

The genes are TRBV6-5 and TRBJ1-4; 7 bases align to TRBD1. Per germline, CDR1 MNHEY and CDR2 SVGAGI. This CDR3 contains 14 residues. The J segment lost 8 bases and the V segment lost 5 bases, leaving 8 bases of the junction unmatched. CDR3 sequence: CASSPLTGTEKLFF. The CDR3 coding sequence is TGTGCCAGCAGTCCCCTGACAGGGACCGAAAAACTGTTTTTT.